The clone carrying this T cell receptor beta chain was counted a few times. As yet, its antigen is unknown. The data were taken from a study of cytomegalovirus exposure and HLA in healthy donors. The assay was immunoSEQ multiplex PCR, and TCRdb's table has in-frame clones only and misses some. Of about 72,000 clones listed, roughly 94% are singletons. The donors were in the approximately 130-subject validation cohort, distinct from the 666-subject first cohort. Germline V lookup: CDR1 SQVTM, CDR2 ANQGSEA. This CDR3 contains 15 residues. V lost 4 bases to trimming and J lost 2 bases; unmatched junction nucleotides: 9. General study results and limits: The tendency of first-cohort TCR clusters to co-occur in the 120 or so validation repertoires emerged from a later analysis. Among the CMV-associated chains, three were confirmed in vitro as specific for CMV antigens.

The receptor comes from a young woman in good health and CMV-seropositive. Sequencing was performed on PBMCs. The chain recombines TRBV29-1 with TRBJ2-3; 7 nucleotides align to TRBD2. CDR3 sequence (DNA): TGCAGCGTTGTTCCTAGCGGCCTATCCACAGATACGCAGTATTTT. The encoded protein is CSVVPSGLSTDTQYF.